This entry lists 24 T cell receptor beta chains sequenced from one sample in a study of neurological immune-mediated disorders. TCRdb independently ran MiXCR on the 5' RACE reads; one entry per CDR3 protein. The sample contains 50,000 to 80,000 distinct CDR3 sequences, 3.4% of which appear only once. The specimen sequenced was PBMCs. Receptors originate from a man in his forties with multiple sclerosis.

This clonotype was recorded many times. In nucleotides, the CDR3 is TGTGCCAGCAGCTTGGGACAGATTGCGAGCAATCAGCCCCAGCATTTT. Its translation: CASSLGQIASNQPQHF. The chain couples TRBV7-9 to TRBJ1-5, with 7 bases lining up with TRBD1. V shed 3 bases, J shed 1 base, and the junction held 6 bases outside the gene matches. This CDR3 has 16 residues. CDR1 and CDR2 (germline): SEHNR, FQNEAQ (reference sequence).

This clonotype was detected a few times. This may stem from a read error, because a much larger clone lies one nucleotide away. The V call is TRBV12-3 or TRBV12-4, the J call TRBJ1-5; D remains ambiguous. The CDR3 is made up of 15 amino acids. The CDR3: CASSLGYISNQHQHF. DNA of the CDR3: TGTGCCAGCAGTTTAGGGTATATTAGCAATCAGCACCAGCATTTT.

This clonotype has ten or more counts. The chain carries TRBV5-1 and TRBJ2-2, with D perhaps assigned TRBD1 or TRBD2 (5 bases each). V shed 3 bases and J shed 2 bases, with 11 bases lying between them. There are 15 residues in the CDR3. The V gene's germline CDR1 is SGHRS and CDR2 YFSETQ. The CDR3 region has the DNA TGCGCCAGCAGCTGGGGACCGTTTAACACCGGGGAGCTGTTTTTT. Translating it yields CASSWGPFNTGELFF.

Many counts were recorded for this clonotype. The chain uses TRBV7-2 and TRBJ2-1, with D tentatively TRBD2 (6 bases). Deletions cut 4 bases from V and 0 bases from J, with 7 bases between. This CDR3 spans 14 amino acids. Germline V gene lookup returns CDR1 SGHTA and CDR2 FQGNSA. In DNA form, the CDR3 reads TGTGCCAGCAGCTCCGGGGGCTCCTACAATGAGCAGTTCTTC. It encodes CASSSGGSYNEQFF.

At least ten counts were recorded for this clonotype. The chain is built from TRBV29-1 and TRBJ2-7, with 9 bases aligning to TRBD1. The junction had 10 bases not matched to a gene; V was cut back by 0 bases and J by 7 bases. The CDR3 extends over 15 amino acids. Germline loops: CDR1 SQVTM, CDR2 ANQGSEA. In DNA, the CDR3 is TGCAGCGTTGAAGATCCCGGGACAGGGCTCGGAGAGCAGTACTTC. It specifies CSVEDPGTGLGEQYF.

This clonotype was counted ten times or more. The chain couples TRBV9 to TRBJ1-5; 8 nucleotides match TRBD1. Germline CDR1 SGDLS, CDR2 YYNGEE. CDR3 size: 15 residues. V lost 3 bases, J lost 6 bases, and 8 bases stayed unmatched. This CDR3 is CASSEDGQGSQPQHF. CDR3 DNA sequence: TGTGCCAGCAGCGAGGACGGACAGGGCAGTCAGCCCCAGCATTTT.

This clonotype has at least ten counts. The rearrangement joins TRBV6-5 to TRBJ2-5; 9 nucleotides agree with TRBD2. The V segment lost 0 bases and the J segment 4 bases; nucleotides outside the gene matches: 9. The CDR3 sequence is 17 residues long. Germline CDR1 is MNHEY and CDR2 is SVGAGI. CDR3 loop: CASSYSLPRGGAETQYF. DNA of the CDR3: TGTGCCAGCAGTTACTCGTTACCTCGCGGGGGGGCAGAGACCCAGTACTTC.

At least ten counts were recorded for this clonotype. This chain connects TRBV3-1 to TRBJ2-5; 8 bases line up with TRBD2. The V gene's germline CDR1 is LGHDT and CDR2 YNNKEL (reference sequence). V lost 3 bases, J lost 5 bases, and 5 bases stayed unmatched. CDR3 length equals 14 residues. The CDR3 DNA is TGTGCCAGCAGCCATAGCGGGGACGGGGAGACCCAGTACTTC. Translation: CASSHSGDGETQYF.

As to this clonotype: A read error may explain this, as a much larger clone is one base away. The chain's CDR3 is CSDRSGTYGYTF. CDR3 DNA: TGCAGTGATAGATCCGGGACCTATGGCTACACCTTC. The V gene is TRBV20-1, the J gene TRBJ1-2; D may be TRBD1 (5 bases). The CDR3 covers 12 residues. The germline V gene encodes CDR1 DFQATT and CDR2 SNEGSKA (reference sequence).

Points on this clonotype: Possible read error: a much larger clone is one base away. The V call is TRBV5-1, the J call TRBJ1-2, with 8 bases fitting TRBD1. CDR3 length: 15 amino acids. Germline V gene data show CDR1 as SGHRS and CDR2 as YFSETQ. Trimming at V came to 0 bases and at J to 7 bases, leaving 8 bases not matched to a gene. The chain's CDR3 is CASSLEQGVLSGYTF. CDR3 in DNA: TGCGCCAGCAGCTTGGAACAGGGGGTGCTCAGTGGCTACACCTTC.

This clonotype was seen a few times. This may be a read error: a much more frequent sequence differs by one nucleotide. The V and J genes are TRBV29-1 and TRBJ1-3, with a possible D match to TRBD1 (6 bases). Germline lookup yields CDR1 SQVTM and CDR2 ANQGSEA. The CDR3 consists of 10 residues. V was trimmed by 6 bases and J by 12 bases, leaving 12 bases between them. This chain's CDR3 is CSVEDSNIYF. The CDR3 coding sequence is TGCAGCGTAGAGGACAGTAACATATATTTT.

In the case of this clonotype: This sequence may be a read error, since a much larger clone differs from it by one base. This chain links TRBV7-2 with TRBJ1-5, with D possibly being TRBD1 (6 bases). Germline V gene lookup returns CDR1 SGHTA and CDR2 FQGNSA. The CDR3 runs 13 residues. CDR3 bases: TGTGCCAGCAGCTTCCAGGGGCATCAGCACCAGCATTTT. Protein product: CASSFQGHQHQHF.

This clonotype has a count of ten or more. This chain links TRBV5-1 with TRBJ2-2; D gene ambiguous. This CDR3 region has 15 residues. Per germline, CDR1 SGHRS and CDR2 YFSETQ. V was clipped by 4 bases and J by 3 bases, with 13 bases between them. CDR3 sequence (DNA): TGCGCCAGCAGCCACAGTAAATCGGACACCGGGGAGCTGTTTTTT. Its translation is CASSHSKSDTGELFF.

This clonotype was seen many times. The chain joins TRBV6-6 to TRBJ1-5, with D possibly matching TRBD1 (6 bases). The CDR3 sequence is 16 residues long. Trimming stripped 2 bases from V and 0 bases from J, with 11 bases between. Looked up from germline, CDR1 is MNHNY and CDR2 is SVGAGI (reference sequence). CDR3 region: CASSYAGEVSNQPQHF. The CDR3 DNA reads as TGTGCCAGCAGTTACGCAGGGGAGGTTAGCAATCAGCCCCAGCATTTT.

This clonotype occurred many times. The CDR3 coding sequence is TGTGCCAGCAGTAGGGACAGCTTGTCGAACACTGAAGCTTTCTTT. As protein: CASSRDSLSNTEAFF. This chain connects TRBV2 to TRBJ1-1; 7 bases agree with TRBD1. V dropped 5 bases and J dropped 1; count of bases not matched to a gene: 7. The CDR3 length is 15 residues. Looked up from germline, CDR1 is SNHLY and CDR2 is FYNNEI.

This clonotype was seen many times. This sequence joins TRBV2 and TRBJ1-1; no reliable D call. Germline CDR1 SNHLY, CDR2 FYNNEI. Trimming took 10 bases from V and 2 from J, leaving 8 bases between them. This CDR3 spans 11 amino acids. CDR3: CAIGFNTEAFF. The DNA of the CDR3 is TGTGCCATAGGGTTTAACACTGAAGCTTTCTTT.

This clonotype was seen at least ten times. V is TRBV20-1 and J is TRBJ1-1, with D maybe TRBD1 (5 bases). V was trimmed by 5 bases and J by 2 bases, leaving 12 bases between them. Germline V CDR1 and CDR2: DFQATT, SNEGSKA (reference sequence). There are 13 residues in the CDR3. DNA for the CDR3: TGCAGTGCTCACCCGGGGGGAAACACTGAAGCTTTCTTT. Its protein is CSAHPGGNTEAFF.

This clonotype was detected many times. The rearrangement uses TRBV6-5 and TRBJ2-1; 13 bases agree with TRBD2. There are 16 residues in the CDR3. Germline V gene data show CDR1 as MNHEY and CDR2 as SVGAGI. Trimming cost V 6 bases and J 4 bases; bases outside gene matches: 6. CDR3 DNA sequence: TGTGCCAGCAGGACACTAGCGGGGGGGTCATACAATGAGCAGTTCTTC. This gives the protein CASRTLAGGSYNEQFF.

At least ten counts were recorded for this clonotype. V and J are TRBV7-2 and TRBJ2-2, with TRBD2 matching over 9 bases. Germline lookup yields CDR1 SGHTA and CDR2 FQGNSA. The CDR3 consists of 19 residues. Germline trimming cut 2 bases from V and 2 bases from J; bases unmatched to any gene: 12. This CDR3 reads CASSLSGLAGPSNTGELFF. The CDR3 DNA follows: TGTGCCAGCAGCTTAAGCGGTCTAGCGGGGCCCTCCAACACCGGGGAGCTGTTTTTT.

At least ten counts were recorded for this clonotype. This chain joins TRBV7-8 and TRBJ1-2; weak D call: TRBD1 (6 bases). The CDR3 length is 13 residues. Germline CDR1 and CDR2: SGHVS and FQNEAQ. The V end was cut by 5 bases, the J end by 3 bases, with 10 bases between. CDR3 protein: CASSPRQDYGYTF. CDR3 nucleotide sequence: TGTGCCAGCAGCCCGCGACAGGACTATGGCTACACCTTC.

This clonotype was detected ten times or more. CDR3 region: CASSLDRGGTGELFF. The DNA of the CDR3 is TGTGCCAGCAGTTTGGACAGGGGAGGCACCGGGGAGCTGTTTTTT. This sequence joins TRBV6-5 and TRBJ2-2, with 9 bases fitting TRBD1. V was clipped by 4 bases and J by 4 bases; unmatched bases: 4. The CDR3 runs 15 residues. CDR1 and CDR2 from the germline V gene are MNHEY and SVGAGI.

There are many counts of this clonotype. The V call is TRBV5-1, the J call TRBJ2-3; 9 nucleotides line up with TRBD1. Germline CDR1 SGHRS, CDR2 YFSETQ. J was trimmed by 0 bases and V by 4 bases; bases with no gene match: 3. The length of the CDR3 is 15 residues. The CDR3: CASSPGQGSTDTQYF. CDR3 DNA sequence: TGCGCCAGCAGCCCGGGACAGGGTAGCACAGATACGCAGTATTTT.

This clonotype has a count of ten or more. The V and J genes are TRBV10-3 and TRBJ2-1, with D unclear. Germline V gene lookup returns CDR1 ENHRY and CDR2 SYGVKD. This CDR3 contains 13 residues. V gave up 2 bases and J gave up 15 bases, with 17 bases separating them. The CDR3 protein is CAISEPAAPYVFF. CDR3 coding DNA: TGTGCCATCAGTGAGCCGGCGGCCCCTTATGTGTTCTTC.

In its sample, this clonotype was seen a few times. A much more abundant neighbour one base away suggests this may be a read error. The J gene is TRBJ1-4, the V gene TRBV6-4; D call uncertain. This CDR3 region has 15 residues. CDR1 MRHNA and CDR2 SNTAGT come from the germline V gene. Trimming took off 3 bases at V and 2 bases at J, with 10 bases between the two ends. The CDR3 loop reads CASSENGVTNEKLFF. CDR3 coding DNA: TGTGCCAGCAGTGAGAACGGGGTGACTAATGAAAAACTGTTTTTT.